These T cell receptor beta chains were read from a single sample in a study of blood T cell repertoires in COVID-19. Some clones are missing from TCRdb's copy, which holds only in-frame ones; the method was immunoSEQ multiplex PCR. This table has some 73,000 clones, about 86% appearing once. Sequencing was done on a sample of peripheral blood. The receptors stem from a human donor in a cohort sampled during active COVID-19. CDR3s include the opening cysteine and the closing phenylalanine or tryptophan. Each record gives: CDR3 protein, CDR3 DNA, J gene, D gene, V gene, clone size. D genes are given only for firm matches. Not every row has a clone size; where given, it reads once, few, many or a size class.

CAVLTGTGGSEQFF | TGTGCCGTTTTAACTGGGACAGGGGGCAGTGAGCAGTTCTTC | TRBJ2-1 | TRBD1 | TRBV27 | once
CASSAGQGNDGYTF | TGTGCCAGCAGCGCCGGACAGGGTAATGATGGCTACACCTTC | TRBJ1-2 | TRBD1 | TRBV2 | .
CASSLGGTGDFQPQHF | TGTGCCAGCAGTTTGGGTGGGACAGGGGATTTCCAGCCCCAGCATTTT | TRBJ1-5 | TRBD1 | TRBV28 | few
CASSPGGRGRGSYEQYF | TGTGCCAGCAGCCCGGGGGGCAGGGGACGTGGCTCCTACGAGCAGTACTTC | TRBJ2-7 | . | TRBV7-8 | .
CASSQGTGGGYTF | TGCGCCAGCAGCCAGGGGACAGGGGGTGGCTACACCTTC | TRBJ1-2 | TRBD1 | TRBV5-1 | .
CASSPRQGQETQYF | TGTGCCAGCAGCCCTAGACAGGGTCAAGAGACCCAGTACTTC | TRBJ2-5 | TRBD1 | TRBV7-3 | .
CASSHGGDYEQYF | TGTGCCAGCAGCCATGGGGGCGACTACGAGCAGTACTTC | TRBJ2-7 | . | TRBV7-9 | .
CASSLVGTVYGYTF | TGTGCCAGCAGCTTAGTAGGGACAGTCTATGGCTACACCTTC | TRBJ1-2 | TRBD1 | TRBV7-9 | .
CSVTRTGGWDTQYF | TGCAGCGTGACCCGGACAGGGGGCTGGGATACGCAGTATTTT | TRBJ2-3 | TRBD1 | TRBV29-1 | once
CASSFGGVDTQYF | TGTGCCAGCAGCTTCGGGGGGGTGGATACGCAGTATTTT | TRBJ2-3 | TRBD2 | TRBV7-3 | .
CASSYSGGGAEQYF | TGTGCCAGCAGTTACTCAGGTGGAGGGGCCGAGCAGTACTTC | TRBJ2-7 | . | TRBV6-5 | .
CASSHRQILSGNTIYF | TGTGCCAGCAGCCATAGACAGATATTGTCTGGAAACACCATATATTTT | TRBJ1-3 | . | TRBV3-1/TRBV3-2 | .
CASSLVRGLGETQYF | TGTGCCAGCAGCTTGGTTAGGGGGCTCGGGGAGACCCAGTACTTC | TRBJ2-5 | TRBD1 | TRBV5-5 | .
CASGKMNTEAFF | TGTGCCAGCGGCAAGATGAACACTGAAGCTTTCTTT | TRBJ1-1 | . | TRBV5-4 | once
CASSPSDGGRRGGSNTEAFF | TGTGCCAGCAGCCCATCAGACGGGGGGAGACGGGGTGGATCTAACACTGAAGCTTTCTTT | TRBJ1-1 | . | TRBV7-6 | .
CASSPEARWADTQYF | TGTGCCAGCAGCCCAGAGGCCCGGTGGGCAGATACGCAGTATTTT | TRBJ2-3 | . | TRBV7-9 | .
CASSSGTTISQPQHF | TGTGCCAGCAGCTCCGGGACAACAATTAGTCAGCCCCAGCATTTT | TRBJ1-5 | . | TRBV6-5 | once
CASRDRGQGGELFF | TGTGCCAGCAGGGACAGGGGGCAAGGCGGGGAGCTGTTTTTT | TRBJ2-2 | TRBD1 | TRBV27 | .
CASSIAARLETQYF | TGTGCCAGTAGTATAGCGGCTAGACTGGAGACCCAGTACTTC | TRBJ2-5 | . | TRBV19 | .
CASSQEIPGTGGETQYF | TGTGCCAGCAGCCAAGAAATCCCCGGGACCGGGGGTGAGACCCAGTACTTC | TRBJ2-5 | . | TRBV3-1/TRBV3-2 | .
CASSLQGAGTGELFF | TGTGCCAGCAGTTTGCAGGGGGCAGGGACCGGGGAGCTGTTTTTT | TRBJ2-2 | TRBD1 | TRBV28 | .
CASNPVPGTEAFF | TGTGCCAGCAACCCGGTCCCGGGCACTGAAGCTTTCTTT | TRBJ1-1 | . | TRBV6-6 | .
CASSFRQGNTDTQYF | TGTGCCAGCAGCTTTCGACAGGGAAACACAGATACGCAGTATTTT | TRBJ2-3 | TRBD1 | TRBV13 | .
CASRRGGQADNEQFF | TGTGCCAGCAGGAGGGGGGGACAGGCGGACAATGAGCAGTTCTTC | TRBJ2-1 | . | TRBV6-5 | many
CASSRFSGGARNEQFF | TGTGCCAGCTCACGCTTTAGCGGGGGGGCCAGGAATGAGCAGTTCTTC | TRBJ2-1 | TRBD2 | TRBV18 | .
CASSLSASGGTDTQYF | TGCGCCAGCAGCTTGTCGGCTAGCGGGGGCACAGATACGCAGTATTTT | TRBJ2-3 | TRBD2 | TRBV5-1 | .
CASSPGLLGASDTQYF | TGTGCCAGCTCACCAGGGTTATTGGGGGCGTCGGATACGCAGTATTTT | TRBJ2-3 | . | TRBV18 | .
CASMGQGGGYTF | TGTGCCAGCATGGGACAGGGGGGAGGCTACACCTTC | TRBJ1-2 | TRBD1 | TRBV6-5 | once
CASSDVANTEAFF | TGCGCCAGCAGTGATGTGGCGAACACTGAAGCTTTCTTT | TRBJ1-1 | . | TRBV10-2 | .
CASSDAGEKLFF | TGTGCCAGCAGCGACGCAGGTGAAAAACTGTTTTTT | TRBJ1-4 | . | TRBV9 | .
CASSRRQGAPYEQYF | TGTGCCAGCAGCCGTCGACAGGGGGCCCCCTACGAGCAGTACTTC | TRBJ2-7 | TRBD1 | TRBV7-2 | .
CASGLRDAELTEAFF | TGTGCTAGTGGCTTGCGGGATGCGGAACTCACTGAAGCTTTCTTT | TRBJ1-1 | . | TRBV12-5 | .
CASSQGSTRREEEKLFF | TGTGCCAGCAGCCAAGGTTCCACCAGGCGTGAAGAAGAAAAACTGTTTTTT | TRBJ1-4 | . | TRBV4-2 | .
CASSGLAGTNEQFF | TGTGCCAGCAGTGGACTAGCGGGGACCAATGAGCAGTTCTTC | TRBJ2-1 | TRBD2 | TRBV28 | .
CASTITGLVQGGELFF | TGTGCCAGCACCATTACGGGACTAGTTCAAGGCGGGGAGCTGTTTTTT | TRBJ2-2 | TRBD2 | TRBV5-8 | .